The source of this TCR beta chain is a study of T cell responses to AZD1222 COVID-19 vaccine. V lost 5 bases, J lost 5 bases, and 12 bases stayed unmatched. Germline loops: CDR1 ENHRY, CDR2 SYGVKD. This CDR3 has 16 residues. Comments on this clone: Its specificity is not known.

Libraries were prepared by immunoSEQ multiplex PCR; TCRdb keeps only in-frame clonotypes and omits some of them. Seen here are over 130,000 clones, around 90% observed once, and the top ten hold about 3.3%. Overall study results and limits: In the spike-specific TCR repertoire, nearly half reportedly target unmutated variant regions. Only five or six individuals given AZD1222 were seropositive at baseline.

The TCR comes from an adult who received the AZD1222 COVID-19 vaccine. This sequence joins TRBV10-3 and TRBJ2-4, with 7 bases fitting TRBD1. This specimen was peripheral blood, taken 28 days after the second AZD1222 dose. The CDR3 region has the DNA TGTGCCATCAGTTCAAGCCCTCGGGACAGTCAAAACATTCAGTACTTC. It encodes CAISSSPRDSQNIQYF.